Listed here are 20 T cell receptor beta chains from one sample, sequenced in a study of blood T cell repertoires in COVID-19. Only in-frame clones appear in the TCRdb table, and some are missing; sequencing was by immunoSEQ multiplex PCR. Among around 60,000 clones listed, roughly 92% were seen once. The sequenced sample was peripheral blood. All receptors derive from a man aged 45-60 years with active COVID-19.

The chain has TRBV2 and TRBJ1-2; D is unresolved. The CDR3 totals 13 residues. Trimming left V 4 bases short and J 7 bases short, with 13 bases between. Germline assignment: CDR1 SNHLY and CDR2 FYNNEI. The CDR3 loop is CASSGAAPSGYTF. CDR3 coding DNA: TGTGCCAGCAGTGGTGCAGCCCCTAGTGGCTACACCTTC.

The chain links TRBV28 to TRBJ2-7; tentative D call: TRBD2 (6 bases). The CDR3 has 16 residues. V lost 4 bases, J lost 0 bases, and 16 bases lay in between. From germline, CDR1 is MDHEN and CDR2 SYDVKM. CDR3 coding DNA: TGTGCCAGCAGTTCCGTTGGGACTTTCAGCTCCTACGAGCAGTACTTC. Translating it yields CASSSVGTFSSYEQYF.

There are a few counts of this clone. CDR3 nucleotide sequence: TGTGCCAGCAGCCCTGGACAGAACTCTAACTATGGCTACACCTTC. It encodes CASSPGQNSNYGYTF. The J gene is TRBJ1-2, the V gene TRBV4-2; TRBD1 is a possible D gene (6 bases). V lost 4 bases and J 0 bases, leaving 12 bases between the germline ends. Germline CDR1 and CDR2: LGHNA and YNFKEQ. The CDR3 consists of 15 residues.

CDR3 in DNA: TGTGCCAGCAGACAGGGGGCATACAATGAGCAGTTCTTC. Translated: CASRQGAYNEQFF. The chain carries TRBV28 and TRBJ2-1; 9 bases map to TRBD1. Unmatched junction bases numbered 1, after V lost 6 bases and J lost 4 bases. Per germline, CDR1 MDHEN and CDR2 SYDVKM. This CDR3 region has 13 residues. Based on the CDR3 plus reference TRBV28 and TRBJ2-1, the full variable domain is DVKVTQSSRYLVKRTGEKVFLECVQDMDHENMFWYRQDPGLGLRLIYFSYDVKMKEKGDIPEGYSVSREKKERFSLILESASTNQTSMYLCASRQGAYNEQFFGPGTRLTVL.

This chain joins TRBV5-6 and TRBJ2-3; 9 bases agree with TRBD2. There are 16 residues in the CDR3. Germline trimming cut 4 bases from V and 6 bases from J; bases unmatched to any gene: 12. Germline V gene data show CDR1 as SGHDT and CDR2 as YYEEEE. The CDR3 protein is CASSPLLAGARDTQYF. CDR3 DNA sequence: TGTGCCAGCAGCCCATTGTTAGCGGGGGCCAGGGATACGCAGTATTTT. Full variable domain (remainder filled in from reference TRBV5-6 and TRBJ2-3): DAGVTQSPTHLIKTRGQQVTLRCSPKSGHDTVSWYQQALGQGPQFIFQYYEEEERQRGNFPDRFSGHQFPNYSSELNVNALLLGDSALYLCASSPLLAGARDTQYFGPGTRLTVL.

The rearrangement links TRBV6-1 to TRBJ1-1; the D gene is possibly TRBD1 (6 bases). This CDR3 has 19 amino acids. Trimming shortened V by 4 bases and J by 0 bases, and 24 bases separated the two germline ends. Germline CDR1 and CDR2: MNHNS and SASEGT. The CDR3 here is CASSGRGEDMLTMNTEAFF. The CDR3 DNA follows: TGTGCCAGCAGTGGCAGGGGTGAAGATATGCTCACTATGAACACTGAAGCTTTCTTT.

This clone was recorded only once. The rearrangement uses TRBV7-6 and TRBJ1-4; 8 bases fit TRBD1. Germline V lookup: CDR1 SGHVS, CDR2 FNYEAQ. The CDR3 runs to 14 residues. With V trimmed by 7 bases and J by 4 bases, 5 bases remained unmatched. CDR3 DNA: TGTGCCAGCACTAAACAGGGGGGTAATGAAAAACTGTTTTTT. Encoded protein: CASTKQGGNEKLFF.

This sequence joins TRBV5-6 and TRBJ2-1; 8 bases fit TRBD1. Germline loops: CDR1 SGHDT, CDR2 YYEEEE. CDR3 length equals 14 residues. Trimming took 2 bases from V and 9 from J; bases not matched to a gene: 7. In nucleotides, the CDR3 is TGTGCCAGCAGCTTATGGGACAGGACTCGTGAGCAGTTCTTC. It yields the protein CASSLWDRTREQFF.

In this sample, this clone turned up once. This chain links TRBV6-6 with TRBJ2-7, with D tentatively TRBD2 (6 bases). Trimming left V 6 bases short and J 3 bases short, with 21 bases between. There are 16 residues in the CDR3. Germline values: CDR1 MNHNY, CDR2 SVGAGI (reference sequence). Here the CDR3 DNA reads TGTGCCAGCAGCCCCGGCGGTGGGGCGGGGATCTACGAGCAGTACTTC. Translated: CASSPGGGAGIYEQYF.

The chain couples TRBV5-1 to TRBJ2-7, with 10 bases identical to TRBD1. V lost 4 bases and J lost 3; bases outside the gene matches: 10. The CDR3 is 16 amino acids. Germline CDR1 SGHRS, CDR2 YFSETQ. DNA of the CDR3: TGCGCCAGCAGCGAGGCTGAGAGGACAGGGGGCTACGAGCAGTACTTC. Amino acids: CASSEAERTGGYEQYF.

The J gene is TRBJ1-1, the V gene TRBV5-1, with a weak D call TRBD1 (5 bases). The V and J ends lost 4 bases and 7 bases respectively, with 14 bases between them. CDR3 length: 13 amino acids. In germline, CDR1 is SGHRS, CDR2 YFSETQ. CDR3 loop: CASSRRGSSEAFF. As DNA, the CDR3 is TGCGCCAGCAGCCGTCGGGGGTCGAGTGAAGCTTTCTTT.

The CDR3 here is CASSSSGTAYEQYF. The CDR3 coding sequence is TGTGCCAGCAGCTCCTCGGGGACAGCCTACGAGCAGTACTTC. J is TRBJ2-7 and V is TRBV11-1; 7 positions agree with TRBD1. CDR3 length equals 14 residues. The V gene end was trimmed by 4 bases and the J gene end by 2 bases; junction bases not matched to a gene: 5. Germline values: CDR1 SGHAT, CDR2 FQDESV (reference sequence).

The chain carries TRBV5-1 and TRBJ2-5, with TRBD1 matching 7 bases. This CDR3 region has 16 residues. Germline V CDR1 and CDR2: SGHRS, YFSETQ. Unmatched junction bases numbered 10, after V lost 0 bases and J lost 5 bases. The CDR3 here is CASSLEAQGRGETQYF. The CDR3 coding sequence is TGCGCCAGCAGCTTGGAGGCACAGGGGAGAGGTGAGACCCAGTACTTC.

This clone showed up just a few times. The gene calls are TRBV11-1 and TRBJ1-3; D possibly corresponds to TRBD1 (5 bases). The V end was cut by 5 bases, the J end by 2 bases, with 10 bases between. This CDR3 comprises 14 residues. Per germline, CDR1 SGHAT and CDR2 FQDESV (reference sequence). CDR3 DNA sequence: TGTGCCAGCAGCGCCCAGGGTACTGGAAACACCATATATTTT. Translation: CASSAQGTGNTIYF.

The CDR3 region has the DNA TGCGCCAGCAGCCGCCGACTAGCGGGGGCCGCTCGGTACGGTGAAGAGACCCAGTACTTC. The encoded protein is CASSRRLAGAARYGEETQYF. The chain recombines TRBV4-1 with TRBJ2-5; 12 bases agree with TRBD2. V dropped 4 bases and J dropped 3; count of bases not matched to a gene: 18. Germline lookup yields CDR1 MGHRA and CDR2 YSYEKL. CDR3 size: 20 residues.

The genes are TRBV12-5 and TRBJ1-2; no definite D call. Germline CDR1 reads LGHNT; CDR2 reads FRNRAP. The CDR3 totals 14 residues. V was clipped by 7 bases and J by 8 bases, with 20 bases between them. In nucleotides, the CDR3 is TGTGCTAGTGCCCCCTCGCCCGCCCATCGGGGCTACACCTTC. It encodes CASAPSPAHRGYTF. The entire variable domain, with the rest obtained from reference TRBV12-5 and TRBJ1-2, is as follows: DARVTQTPRHKVTEMGQEVTMRCQPILGHNTVFWYRQTMMQGLELLAYFRNRAPLDDSGMPKDRFSAEMPDATLATLKIQPSEPRDSAVYFCASAPSPAHRGYTFGSGTRLTVV.

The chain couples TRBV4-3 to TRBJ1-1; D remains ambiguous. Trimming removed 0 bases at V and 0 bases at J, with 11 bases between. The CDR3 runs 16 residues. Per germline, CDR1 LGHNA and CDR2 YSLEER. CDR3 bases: TGCGCCAGCAGCCAAGAAGGTGCGGGGTTGAACACTGAAGCTTTCTTT. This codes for CASSQEGAGLNTEAFF.

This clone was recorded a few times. CDR3 residues: CASSVGALPNQPQHF. For the CDR3, the DNA is TGTGCCAGCAGCGTAGGGGCCTTACCGAATCAGCCCCAGCATTTT. The J gene is TRBJ1-5, the V gene TRBV9; D is undetermined. The CDR3 has 15 amino acids. Trimming left V 0 bases short and J 4 bases short, with 11 bases between. Germline V gene sequence: CDR1 SGDLS, CDR2 YYNGEE.

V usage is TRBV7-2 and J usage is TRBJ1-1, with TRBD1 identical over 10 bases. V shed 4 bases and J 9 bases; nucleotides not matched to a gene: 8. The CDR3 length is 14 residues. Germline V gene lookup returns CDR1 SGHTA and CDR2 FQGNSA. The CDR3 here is CASSSGTGDPQAFF. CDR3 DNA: TGTGCCAGCAGCTCGGGGACAGGGGACCCACAAGCTTTCTTT.

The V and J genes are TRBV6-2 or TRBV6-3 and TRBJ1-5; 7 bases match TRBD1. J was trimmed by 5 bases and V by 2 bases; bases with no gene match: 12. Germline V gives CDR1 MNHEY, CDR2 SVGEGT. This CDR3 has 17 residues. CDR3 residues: CASSYLWDSAFYQPQHF. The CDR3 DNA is TGTGCCAGCAGTTACCTATGGGACAGTGCCTTCTATCAGCCCCAGCATTTT.